Listed here is a single T cell receptor beta chain. The V gene's germline CDR1 is SGHRS and CDR2 YFSETQ. The V gene end was trimmed by 0 bases and the J gene end by 8 bases; junction bases not matched to a gene: 7. This CDR3 is 16 amino acids long. Source study methods: It was from reference gene primer amplification that nucleated cell counts were estimated. Some clones are missing from TCRdb's copy, which holds only in-frame ones; the method was immunoSEQ multiplex PCR. Clonal size and the V and J genes are those of that table, whereas D and trimming came from the DNA. This sample carries fewer than 250,000 clones, about four fifths of them seen once, and the ten largest clones take more than 4%. The record originates from a study of blood T cell repertoires in COVID-19. Overall study context: There were acute and convalescent COVID-19 samples, and they came from the United States, Italy and Spain. Sample material is recorded as cDNA or gDNA derived from T cells, B-cell-depleted T cells, or PBMCs.

The chain has TRBV5-1 and TRBJ1-4, with TRBD1 matching 10 bases. The clonotype originates from a man between 45 and 60 years old with acute or convalescent COVID-19. Sequenced input: peripheral blood. The CDR3: CASSLATGTGDEKLFF. Here the CDR3 DNA reads TGCGCCAGCAGCTTGGCCACCGGGACAGGGGACGAAAAACTGTTTTTT.